The 15 T cell receptor beta chains below come from one sample, sequenced in a study of blood T cell repertoires in COVID-19. TCRdb keeps only in-frame clones here, not all; method: immunoSEQ multiplex PCR. The profile shows about 140,000 clones, over 75% of them singletons. Sequencing input: peripheral blood. The receptors were sampled from a man aged 50 to 59 with acute or convalescent COVID-19.

The chain carries TRBV5-5 and TRBJ2-7; 8 bases agree with TRBD1. Trimming at V came to 3 bases and at J to 3 bases, leaving 5 bases not matched to a gene. CDR1 is SGHKS and CDR2 is YYEKEE in the germline V gene (reference sequence). The CDR3 consists of 14 residues. CDR3 bases: TGTGCCAGCAGCTCGCGGACAGGGCTCTACGAGCAGTACTTC. It encodes CASSSRTGLYEQYF. Full variable domain (outside the CDR3, taken from reference TRBV5-5 and TRBJ2-7): DAGVTQSPTHLIKTRGQQVTLRCSPISGHKSVSWYQQVLGQGPQFIFQYYEKEERGRGNFPDRFSARQFPNYSSELNVNALLLGDSALYLCASSSRTGLYEQYFGPGTRLTVT.

This chain joins TRBV7-2 and TRBJ2-1; 7 bases agree with TRBD1. The CDR3 sequence is 14 residues long. J gave up 4 bases and V 3 bases, and 3 bases lay outside the gene matches. From germline, CDR1 is SGHTA and CDR2 FQGNSA. The CDR3 DNA follows: TGTGCCAGCAGCTTCCGGGACAGTTACAATGAGCAGTTCTTC. Encoded protein: CASSFRDSYNEQFF.

The gene calls are TRBV6-5 and TRBJ1-5; D may be TRBD1 (6 bases). Germline V CDR1 and CDR2: MNHEY, SVGAGI. The CDR3 length is 14 residues. V shed 6 bases and J shed 0 bases, with 9 bases lying between them. CDR3 in amino acids: CASRDSYSNQPQHF. DNA for the CDR3: TGTGCCAGCAGGGACAGCTATAGCAATCAGCCCCAGCATTTT.

J is TRBJ2-3 and V is TRBV6-5; tentative D call: TRBD2 (6 bases). The CDR3 loop spans 13 amino acids. CDR1 and CDR2 (germline): MNHEY, SVGAGI. Trimming left V 2 bases short and J 6 bases short, with 9 bases between. The CDR3 sequence: CASSYILADTQYF. Here the CDR3 DNA reads TGTGCCAGCAGTTACATCCTAGCGGATACGCAGTATTTT.

This chain connects TRBV6-4 to TRBJ1-2; D not certain. CDR1 and CDR2 (germline): MRHNA, SNTAGT. The CDR3 covers 13 residues. V dropped 2 bases and J dropped 8 bases, with 12 bases sitting between them. CDR3 nucleotide sequence: TGTGCCAGCAGTGACCGGGGAAAGGAAGGCTACACCTTC. It translates to CASSDRGKEGYTF.

The V gene is TRBV5-1, the J gene TRBJ2-1, with 15 bases identical to TRBD2. Germline CDR1 reads SGHRS; CDR2 reads YFSETQ. CDR3 length equals 16 residues. J lost 8 bases, V lost 4 bases, and 7 bases had no gene match. CDR3 region: CASSEGTSGRIDEQFF. The CDR3 nucleotides read TGCGCCAGCAGCGAAGGGACTAGCGGGAGGATCGATGAGCAGTTCTTC.

The chain recombines TRBV19 with TRBJ2-1; TRBD2 might be the D (6 bases). V gave up 5 bases and J gave up 5 bases, with 10 bases separating them. The CDR3 is 13 amino acids. Germline lookup yields CDR1 LNHDA and CDR2 SQIVND (reference sequence). The CDR3 region has the DNA TGTGCCAGTAGTCTTGCGGGAAACAATGAGCAGTTCTTC. Translated: CASSLAGNNEQFF. The full variable domain, in which reference TRBV19 and TRBJ2-1 provide the parts outside the CDR3, is DGGITQSPKYLFRKEGQNVTLSCEQNLNHDAMYWYRQDPGQGLRLIYYSQIVNDFQKGDIAEGYSVSREKKESFPLTVTSAQKNPTAFYLCASSLAGNNEQFFGPGTRLTVL.

The chain carries TRBV7-2 and TRBJ1-6, with TRBD1 as a possible D gene (6 bases). CDR1 and CDR2 from the germline V gene are SGHTA and FQGNSA. CDR3 length: 15 amino acids. Trimming took 0 bases from V and 8 from J, leaving 11 bases between them. The CDR3: CASSLAGTPDSPLHF. The CDR3 nucleotides read TGTGCCAGCAGCTTAGCCGGGACACCGGATTCACCCCTCCACTTT.

The rearrangement joins TRBV6-5 to TRBJ1-1, with D possibly matching TRBD1 (5 bases). CDR3 size: 11 residues. CDR1 and CDR2 (germline): MNHEY, SVGAGI. V was trimmed by 9 bases and J by 6 bases, leaving 11 bases between them. The CDR3 DNA reads TGTGCCAGTACCTGGGGCGCTGAAGCTTTCTTT. Translation gives CASTWGAEAFF.

This chain uses TRBV6-5 with TRBJ2-2; the match to TRBD1 covers 8 bases. The CDR3 spans 14 residues. Germline V gene data show CDR1 as MNHEY and CDR2 as SVGAGI. V dropped 6 bases and J dropped 0; count of bases not matched to a gene: 0. In DNA, the CDR3 is TGTGCCAGCAGGACAGGGGCGAACACCGGGGAGCTGTTTTTT. Translating gives CASRTGANTGELFF.

J is TRBJ1-4 and V is TRBV28; D unclear. The V gene's germline CDR1 is MDHEN and CDR2 SYDVKM. The length of the CDR3 is 14 residues. V shed 7 bases and J shed 8 bases, with 17 bases lying between them. CDR3 sequence (DNA): TGTGCCAGCAATGCTCCGGGATTCAACGAAAAACTGTTTTTT. The encoded protein is CASNAPGFNEKLFF.

The chain couples TRBV4-1 to TRBJ2-5; possibly TRBD1 for D (6 bases). Germline CDR1 MGHRA, CDR2 YSYEKL. The CDR3 is 14 residues long. The V gene lost 4 bases and the J gene lost 4 bases, with 13 bases spanning the gap. The CDR3 sequence: CASSPGVSRETQYF. The DNA for the CDR3 is TGCGCCAGCAGCCCAGGGGTCTCCCGAGAGACCCAGTACTTC.

V and J are TRBV30 and TRBJ1-1, with D possibly matching TRBD1 (5 bases). The V gene lost 0 bases and the J gene lost 6 bases, with 14 bases spanning the gap. The CDR3 totals 14 residues. The V gene's germline CDR1 is GTSNPN and CDR2 SVGIG (reference sequence). This CDR3 reads CAWSVSRVYSEAFF. DNA for the CDR3: TGTGCCTGGAGTGTATCCAGGGTGTATTCTGAAGCTTTCTTT.

The chain uses TRBV18 and TRBJ2-1, with TRBD2 as a possible D gene (6 bases). CDR1 is KGHSH and CDR2 is LQKENI in the germline V gene. The CDR3 has 15 amino acids. Between the trimmed V and J ends, which lost 2 bases and 0 bases, there was a span of 8 bases. This CDR3 reads CASSPVGSSYNEQFF. In nucleotides, the CDR3 is TGTGCCAGCTCACCAGTCGGGAGCTCCTACAATGAGCAGTTCTTC.

The rearrangement uses TRBV6-5 and TRBJ2-5, with D possibly being TRBD2 (6 bases). Germline V gene lookup returns CDR1 MNHEY and CDR2 SVGAGI. V lost 0 bases, J lost 9 bases, and 11 bases lay in between. The CDR3 totals 13 residues. CDR3 sequence (DNA): TGTGCCAGCAGTTACTCTGGCGGGGTGGCCCAGTACTTC. It translates to CASSYSGGVAQYF.